These 14 T cell receptor beta chains originate from one sample sequenced in a study of glioma-infiltrating T cells after dendritic cell vaccination. Time point described: after dendritic cell vaccination, including at tumor progression/relapse. Assay: immunoSEQ multiplex PCR; the TCRdb copy retains only in-frame clones and omits some. Of 75,000 to 85,000 clones listed, around nine tenths are singletons. The specimen comprised blood, sampled after dendritic cell vaccination. These receptors were collected from a human donor with glioblastoma.

The chain recombines TRBV5-6 with TRBJ2-1; tentative D call: TRBD1 (6 bases). The V and J ends lost 2 bases and 3 bases respectively, with 21 bases between them. The CDR3 totals 18 residues. The germline gives CDR1 SGHDT, CDR2 YYEEEE. The CDR3 is CASSLPPPGQPYYNEQFF. CDR3 DNA sequence: TGTGCCAGCAGCTTACCCCCCCCGGGACAACCTTACTACAATGAGCAGTTCTTC.

The chain is built from TRBV29-1 and TRBJ1-2; no definite D call. Trimming left V 0 bases short and J 7 bases short, with 12 bases between. Germline assignment: CDR1 SQVTM and CDR2 ANQGSEA. There are 13 residues in the CDR3. CDR3 loop: CSVEDSSVVGYTF. The DNA for the CDR3 is TGCAGCGTTGAAGATTCGTCAGTGGTTGGCTACACCTTC. Variable domain in full (rest from reference TRBV29-1 and TRBJ1-2): SAVISQKPSRDICQRGTSLTIQCQVDSQVTMMFWYRQQPGQSLTLIATANQGSEATYESGFVIDKFPISRPNLTFSTLTVSNMSPEDSSIYLCSVEDSSVVGYTFGSGTRLTVV.

CDR3 in DNA: TGTGCCAGCAAAGAGGCCAGGGGGACTCAGCCCCAGCATTTT. Its protein is CASKEARGTQPQHF. The chain employs TRBV2 and TRBJ1-5; 7 bases fit TRBD1. V was clipped by 7 bases and J by 6 bases; unmatched bases: 9. This CDR3 has 14 amino acids. The germline gives CDR1 SNHLY, CDR2 FYNNEI.

The J gene is TRBJ1-5, the V gene TRBV5-8, with 10 bases that match TRBD1. The CDR3 sequence is 15 residues long. CDR1 and CDR2 (germline): SGHTS, YDEGEE. Germline trimming cut 4 bases from V and 6 bases from J; bases unmatched to any gene: 7. CDR3 in DNA: TGTGCCAGCAGCAAGGGACAGGGGACCTTTCAGCCCCAGCATTTT. This codes for CASSKGQGTFQPQHF.

The rearrangement links TRBV19 to TRBJ2-1, with 12 bases fitting TRBD2. Unmatched junction bases numbered 5, after V lost 0 bases and J lost 8 bases. Germline-derived CDR1 and CDR2 are LNHDA and SQIVND (reference sequence). This CDR3 is built from 16 residues. CDR3 nucleotides: TGTGCCAGTAGTATAGACCTAGCGGGAGGGCCCGATGAGCAGTTCTTC. Amino acid sequence: CASSIDLAGGPDEQFF.

The gene calls are TRBV9 and TRBJ2-3, with D tentatively TRBD1 (5 bases). The V end was cut by 0 bases, the J end by 5 bases, with 10 bases between. CDR1 is SGDLS, CDR2 YYNGEE, per germline. The CDR3 length is 14 residues. The CDR3 nucleotides read TGTGCCAGCAGCGTAGGCAGGGTAGAAGATACGCAGTATTTT. Its protein product is CASSVGRVEDTQYF.

The CDR3 protein is CASSRDSSSYEQYF. The CDR3 bases are TGTGCCAGCAGCCGGGACAGCAGTTCCTACGAGCAGTACTTC. The V gene is TRBV5-4, the J gene TRBJ2-7; 7 nucleotides agree with TRBD1. The CDR3 covers 14 residues. The V and J ends lost 4 bases and 1 base, in that order; junction bases with no gene match: 5. From germline, CDR1 is SGHNT and CDR2 YYREEE (reference sequence). Full variable domain (outside the CDR3, taken from reference TRBV5-4 and TRBJ2-7): ETGVTQSPTHLIKTRGQQVTLRCSSQSGHNTVSWYQQALGQGPQFIFQYYREEENGRGNFPPRFSGLQFPNYSSELNVNALELDDSALYLCASSRDSSSYEQYFGPGTRLTVT.

The CDR3 DNA is TGCGCCAGCAGCTTGGCCACGGGGAGCTCCTACAATGAGCAGTTCTTC. This encodes CASSLATGSSYNEQFF. The J gene is TRBJ2-1, the V gene TRBV5-1; D is perhaps TRBD2 (5 bases). V lost 0 bases, J lost 0 bases, and 10 bases lay in between. This CDR3 contains 16 residues. Per the germline V gene, CDR1 is SGHRS and CDR2 is YFSETQ.

The genes are TRBV5-1 and TRBJ2-5; tentatively, D is TRBD1 (6 bases). The germline gives CDR1 SGHRS, CDR2 YFSETQ. The CDR3 is made up of 15 amino acids. V dropped 2 bases and J dropped 1 base, with 12 bases sitting between them. The CDR3 sequence is CASSFPSTGQETQYF. As DNA, the CDR3 is TGCGCCAGCAGCTTCCCCTCGACAGGCCAAGAGACCCAGTACTTC.

This clone was picked up one time. The chain recombines TRBV2 with TRBJ2-3, with 12 bases fitting TRBD2. V was clipped by 3 bases and J by 0 bases; unmatched bases: 1. There are 16 residues in the CDR3. Germline-derived CDR1 and CDR2 are SNHLY and FYNNEI. The CDR3 protein is CASSEGTSGSTDTQYF. CDR3 in DNA: TGTGCCAGCAGTGAGGGGACTAGCGGGAGCACAGATACGCAGTATTTT. Combining the CDR3 with reference TRBV2 and TRBJ2-3 gives the whole variable domain EPEVTQTPSHQVTQMGQEVILRCVPISNHLYFYWYRQILGQKVEFLVSFYNNEISEKSEIFDDQFSVERPDGSNFTLKIRSTKLEDSAMYFCASSEGTSGSTDTQYFGPGTRLTVL.

This clone came up a few times. The CDR3 region is CASIPPANTGELFF. The CDR3 DNA is TGTGCCAGTATCCCCCCCGCGAACACCGGGGAGCTGTTTTTT. The chain combines TRBV19 with TRBJ2-2, with unresolved D. Trimming cost V 7 bases and J 0 bases, with 9 bases left between them. There are 14 residues in the CDR3. Per germline, CDR1 LNHDA and CDR2 SQIVND (reference sequence).

This clone was recorded only once. The V call is TRBV5-4, the J call TRBJ1-3; no clear D. Germline V gene data show CDR1 as SGHNT and CDR2 as YYREEE (reference sequence). The CDR3 loop spans 14 amino acids. V was cut by 4 bases and J by 3 bases, with 11 bases left in between. This CDR3 is CASSVTSDGNTIYF. The CDR3 bases are TGTGCCAGCAGCGTAACCAGTGATGGAAACACCATATATTTT.

V gene TRBV6-5 combines with J gene TRBJ2-3; D uncertain. Germline V CDR1 and CDR2: MNHEY, SVGAGI. Trimming took 4 bases from V and 1 from J, leaving 6 bases between them. The CDR3 runs to 13 residues. The CDR3, as DNA: TGTGCCAGCAGTTTAGAGGGCACAGATACGCAGTATTTT. This gives the protein CASSLEGTDTQYF.

This rearrangement joins TRBV14 to TRBJ2-7, with 9 nucleotides matching TRBD1. The length of the CDR3 is 17 residues. The germline V gene has CDR1 SGHDN and CDR2 FVKESK. V lost 1 base and J lost 3; bases outside the gene matches: 10. The CDR3 DNA reads as TGTGCCAGCAGCCAAGCTCCGGGACAGGGCAGAGGCTACGAGCAGTACTTC. Encoded protein: CASSQAPGQGRGYEQYF.